In this sample, the clone carrying this T cell receptor (beta chain) turned up once. Its antigen is not known. These data are taken from a study of cytomegalovirus exposure and HLA in healthy donors. In germline, CDR1 is LNHDA, CDR2 SQIVND (reference sequence). The trim removed 5 bases at V and 5 bases at J, leaving 3 bases unmatched. CDR3 size: 13 residues. Broader study findings: In a later analysis, at a false discovery rate of 0.05, approximately 16,000 TCR beta sequences matched HLA alleles.

PCR used 60 Vbeta primers and 13 Jbeta primers. Sequenced by immunoSEQ multiplex PCR; TCRdb stores in-frame clones only, minus some. The sample consists of some 120,000 clones, around 74% of them appearing once. Sequencing used PBMCs. This TCR derives from a woman in her fifties or sixties in good health and CMV-seropositive. This chain joins TRBV19 and TRBJ1-5; 7 bases are shared with TRBD1. CDR3 sequence reads: CASSLRGHQPQHF. Written as DNA, the CDR3 is TGTGCCAGTAGTTTAAGGGGGCATCAGCCCCAGCATTTT. Looking up the rest from reference TRBV19 and TRBJ1-5 gives the full variable domain: DGGITQSPKYLFRKEGQNVTLSCEQNLNHDAMYWYRQDPGQGLRLIYYSQIVNDFQKGDIAEGYSVSREKKESFPLTVTSAQKNPTAFYLCASSLRGHQPQHFGDGTRLSIL.